This entry lists 30 T cell receptor beta chains sequenced from one sample in a study of graft-versus-host responses after intestinal transplantation. Sequencing was performed with immunoSEQ multiplex PCR; in TCRdb, only in-frame clones are kept and a portion is missing. The repertoire has thousands of clones, roughly 93% of them found once; the top ten carry roughly 1.2%. The source material was PBMCs, sampled 11 days after intestinal transplantation. The origin of the receptors is a human patient who received an intestinal transplant, so some T cells may come from the graft donor.

This chain links TRBV29-1 with TRBJ2-3, with 8 positions matching TRBD1. CDR1 SQVTM and CDR2 ANQGSEA come from the germline V gene. This CDR3 spans 14 amino acids. V trimming: 5 bases; J trimming: 2 bases; junction bases outside the gene matches: 6. The CDR3 loop reads CSVNRGFNTDTQYF. The CDR3 coding sequence is TGCAGCGTTAACAGGGGGTTTAACACAGATACGCAGTATTTT.

The genes are TRBV19 and TRBJ2-3, with D uncertain. The V gene lost 6 bases and the J gene lost 3 bases, with 16 bases spanning the gap. The CDR3 spans 15 residues. CDR1 and CDR2 from the germline V gene are LNHDA and SQIVND (reference sequence). The chain's CDR3 is CASRTSALITDTQYF. CDR3 nucleotide sequence: TGTGCCAGTAGAACGAGTGCCCTTATTACAGATACGCAGTATTTT.

The rearrangement uses TRBV7-9 and TRBJ2-7, with D perhaps matching TRBD2 (10 bases). This CDR3 contains 18 residues. Trimming took 5 bases from V and 1 from J, leaving 24 bases between them. The germline CDR1 and CDR2 sequences are SEHNR and FQNEAQ (reference sequence). The CDR3 region is CASSQVPGQGLASYEQYF. The CDR3 bases are TGTGCCAGCAGCCAAGTCCCGGGACAGGGACTAGCGTCCTACGAGCAGTACTTC.

The genes are TRBV19 and TRBJ1-3; no reliable D call. Germline V gene sequence: CDR1 LNHDA, CDR2 SQIVND (reference sequence). Trimming shortened V by 0 bases and J by 0 bases, and 12 bases separated the two germline ends. This CDR3 spans 17 amino acids. DNA of the CDR3: TGTGCCAGTAGTATAGATCTTGAGTTCTTCTCTGGAAACACCATATATTTT. This gives the protein CASSIDLEFFSGNTIYF.

This chain uses TRBV27 with TRBJ2-3; D could derive from TRBD1 or TRBD2 (6 bases each). There are 16 residues in the CDR3. Trimming shortened V by 2 bases and J by 1 base, and 13 bases separated the two germline ends. CDR1 is MNHEY, CDR2 SMNVEV, per germline (reference sequence). The CDR3 sequence is CASSLVPGGGTDTQYF. The DNA for the CDR3 is TGTGCCAGCAGTTTAGTTCCCGGGGGCGGCACAGATACGCAGTATTTT.

The chain is built from TRBV29-1 and TRBJ2-2; D remains unclear. CDR3 length equals 10 residues. The germline V and J ends were trimmed by 5 bases and 3 bases, with 1 base remaining between them. Germline V gene lookup returns CDR1 SQVTM and CDR2 ANQGSEA. The CDR3 sequence is CSVYTGELFF. CDR3 DNA sequence: TGCAGCGTTTACACCGGGGAGCTGTTTTTT.

V is TRBV28 and J is TRBJ2-5; TRBD2 matches 7 bases. The V and J ends lost 4 bases and 2 bases, in that order; junction bases with no gene match: 4. Per the germline V gene, CDR1 is MDHEN and CDR2 is SYDVKM. CDR3 length equals 14 residues. CDR3 in amino acids: CASSSSSGQETQYF. Written as DNA, the CDR3 is TGTGCCAGCAGTTCTTCTAGCGGACAAGAGACCCAGTACTTC.

The V call is TRBV12-5, the J call TRBJ1-2; D is ambiguous. The CDR3 contains 16 residues. Per germline, CDR1 LGHNT and CDR2 FRNRAP. V gave up 0 bases and J gave up 0 bases, with 11 bases separating them. The CDR3 protein is CASGLVRAEANYGYTF. CDR3 coding DNA: TGTGCTAGTGGTTTGGTGAGGGCGGAAGCTAACTATGGCTACACCTTC.

This clone was counted between two and nine times. The chain combines TRBV28 with TRBJ2-7, with D hard to call. Germline V lookup: CDR1 MDHEN, CDR2 SYDVKM. Deletions cut 3 bases from V and 4 bases from J, with 10 bases between. This CDR3 is built from 13 residues. Here the CDR3 DNA reads TGTGCCAGCAGTTTGGGCATAGGTTACGAGCAGTACTTC. Translating it yields CASSLGIGYEQYF.

The rearrangement uses TRBV27 and TRBJ1-5; D is ambiguous. Germline loops: CDR1 MNHEY, CDR2 SMNVEV (reference sequence). Trimming left V 5 bases short and J 2 bases short, with 7 bases between. This CDR3 comprises 13 residues. CDR3 residues: CASSIWGNQPQHF. CDR3 sequence (DNA): TGTGCCAGCAGTATCTGGGGCAATCAGCCCCAGCATTTT.

The V and J genes are TRBV9 and TRBJ2-3, with D perhaps TRBD2 (5 bases). Trimming removed 4 bases at V and 0 bases at J, with 12 bases between. Germline V gene data show CDR1 as SGDLS and CDR2 as YYNGEE. The CDR3 has 15 amino acids. In nucleotides, the CDR3 is TGTGCCAGCAGCACATGGACTGCTAGCACAGATACGCAGTATTTT. Translated, it gives CASSTWTASTDTQYF.

The V and J genes are TRBV7-8 and TRBJ2-1, with 9 bases matching TRBD1. The germline CDR1 and CDR2 sequences are SGHVS and FQNEAQ. J was trimmed by 6 bases and V by 7 bases; bases with no gene match: 7. This CDR3 is built from 14 residues. This CDR3 reads CASTMGQGANEQFF. The DNA for the CDR3 is TGTGCCAGCACCATGGGACAGGGTGCCAATGAGCAGTTCTTC.

The V call is TRBV5-1, the J call TRBJ1-2; D not certain. CDR1 is SGHRS, CDR2 YFSETQ, per germline. Trimming took 3 bases from V and 4 from J, leaving 19 bases between them. There are 16 residues in the CDR3. The CDR3 sequence: CASSSRTTKYVYGYTF. As DNA, the CDR3 is TGCGCCAGCAGCTCACGGACCACAAAGTATGTCTATGGCTACACCTTC.

The chain couples TRBV6-5 to TRBJ1-5, with TRBD1 matching 7 bases. The germline CDR1 and CDR2 sequences are MNHEY and SVGAGI. The CDR3 extends over 12 amino acids. After removal of 11 bases from V and 3 bases from J, the junction contained 4 bases not matched to a gene. The CDR3 DNA follows: TGTGCCCAGGGACAGTACAATCAGCCCCAGCATTTT. Its translation: CAQGQYNQPQHF.

Concerning this clone: Other DNA sequences within the sample encode an identical CDR3. The chain recombines TRBV28 with TRBJ2-3; 10 bases align to TRBD2. The CDR3 covers 17 residues. In germline, CDR1 is MDHEN, CDR2 SYDVKM. J gave up 4 bases and V 4 bases, and 11 bases lay outside the gene matches. CDR3 protein: CASSSNLAGAASDTQYF. In DNA, the CDR3 is TGTGCCAGCAGTTCTAACCTAGCGGGAGCTGCCTCAGATACGCAGTATTTT.

V is TRBV7-6 and J is TRBJ2-7, with 8 bases lining up with TRBD1. This CDR3 is built from 14 residues. With V trimmed by 3 bases and J by 5 bases, 6 bases remained unmatched. Germline V gene data show CDR1 as SGHVS and CDR2 as FNYEAQ. The CDR3 protein is CASSLGSGGHEQYF. CDR3 in DNA: TGTGCCAGCAGCTTGGGGTCAGGGGGCCACGAGCAGTACTTC.

The chain combines TRBV6-5 with TRBJ2-7; D is possibly TRBD2 (6 bases). Trimming shortened V by 6 bases and J by 3 bases, and 12 bases separated the two germline ends. The CDR3 totals 13 residues. The germline gives CDR1 MNHEY, CDR2 SVGAGI. CDR3 protein: CASREGSVYEQYF. CDR3 bases: TGTGCCAGCAGGGAGGGCAGCGTCTACGAGCAGTACTTC.

This clone was observed a handful of times. The rearrangement joins TRBV4-1 to TRBJ2-7; the match to TRBD2 covers 10 bases. The CDR3 covers 17 residues. With V trimmed by 0 bases and J by 2 bases, 7 bases remained unmatched. Germline V lookup: CDR1 MGHRA, CDR2 YSYEKL. Written as DNA, the CDR3 is TGCGCCAGCAGCCAAGATCCCTCGCTAGCGGGAGCCTACGAGCAGTACTTC. Translated: CASSQDPSLAGAYEQYF.

Remarks on this clone: A read error may account for a junction end that differs from germline. Distinct nucleotide sequences in the sample also encode this CDR3. V and J are TRBV6-5 and TRBJ2-7; 8 bases are shared with TRBD1. This CDR3 spans 13 amino acids. Looked up from germline, CDR1 is MNHEY and CDR2 is SVGAGI. CDR3 amino acids: CASSHRGSYEQYF. CDR3 bases: TGTGCCAGCAGTCACAGGGGGTCCTATGAGCAGTACTTC.

This chain connects TRBV9 to TRBJ1-3; D gene ambiguous. This CDR3 has 12 amino acids. Between the trimmed V and J ends, which lost 3 bases and 4 bases, there was a span of 5 bases. CDR1 and CDR2 from the germline V gene are SGDLS and YYNGEE. The CDR3 loop is CASSGSGNTIYF. The DNA of the CDR3 is TGTGCCAGCAGCGGCAGCGGAAACACCATATATTTT.

This chain links TRBV27 with TRBJ1-1, with 7 bases identical to TRBD1. The germline V gene has CDR1 MNHEY and CDR2 SMNVEV (reference sequence). V shed 0 bases and J 4 bases; nucleotides not matched to a gene: 5. The CDR3 has 15 amino acids. The CDR3 region is CASSLSPGGGTEAFF. The DNA for the CDR3 is TGTGCCAGCAGTTTATCCCCAGGGGGAGGCACTGAAGCTTTCTTT.

The chain is built from TRBV30 and TRBJ2-7; weak D call: TRBD2 (6 bases). V was trimmed by 0 bases and J by 4 bases, leaving 16 bases between them. Per germline, CDR1 GTSNPN and CDR2 SVGIG (reference sequence). CDR3 length equals 15 residues. The CDR3 protein is CAWSVLLANPYEQYF. CDR3 DNA sequence: TGTGCCTGGAGTGTACTCCTAGCGAACCCTTACGAGCAGTACTTC.

This clone was seen a handful of times. The rearrangement uses TRBV7-3 and TRBJ2-3, with TRBD2 matching 8 bases. This CDR3 has 15 amino acids. Looked up from germline, CDR1 is SGHTA and CDR2 is FQGTGA. V shed 4 bases and J 2 bases; nucleotides not matched to a gene: 5. The CDR3 coding sequence is TGTGCCAGCAGCTCGGGGGGGAGAGACACAGATACGCAGTATTTT. It encodes CASSSGGRDTDTQYF.

This clone was observed a single time. V gene TRBV29-1 combines with J gene TRBJ2-3; possibly TRBD2 for D (6 bases). Trimming removed 1 base from V and 0 bases from J, with 14 bases in between. The CDR3 has 16 residues. Germline V gene sequence: CDR1 SQVTM, CDR2 ANQGSEA. The CDR3 nucleotides are TGCAGCGTTGAAGGGGGTGGGACTTTAAGCACAGATACGCAGTATTTT. Its translation is CSVEGGGTLSTDTQYF.

The V gene is TRBV19, the J gene TRBJ2-1, with D perhaps TRBD1 or TRBD2 (5 bases each). The CDR3 sequence is 17 residues long. Trimming pared 7 bases from V and 3 bases from J, leaving 22 bases between. The germline V gene encodes CDR1 LNHDA and CDR2 SQIVND (reference sequence). This CDR3 reads CASTTCLTRGYYNEQFF. The CDR3 DNA reads TGTGCCAGTACCACATGCCTCACTAGGGGATACTACAATGAGCAGTTCTTC.

J is TRBJ1-1 and V is TRBV4-2; D remains unclear. Deletions cut 2 bases from V and 8 bases from J, with 15 bases between. Germline CDR1 reads LGHNA; CDR2 reads YNFKEQ. This CDR3 spans 14 amino acids. CDR3 sequence reads: CASSQQGRYLEAFF. The CDR3 DNA reads as TGTGCCAGCAGCCAACAAGGTAGATATCTGGAAGCTTTCTTT.

The chain couples TRBV5-1 to TRBJ2-7, with 8 bases fitting TRBD1. V was pared by 0 bases and J by 4 bases, with 6 bases of the junction left unmatched. CDR3 length equals 15 residues. Germline CDR1 SGHRS, CDR2 YFSETQ. The DNA for the CDR3 is TGCGCCAGCAGCTTGGATCCCGGGACAGGATACGAGCAGTACTTC. This translates into CASSLDPGTGYEQYF.

The chain uses TRBV5-1 and TRBJ1-3; TRBD1 is a possible D gene (5 bases). Germline-derived CDR1 and CDR2 are SGHRS and YFSETQ. The germline V and J ends were trimmed by 6 bases and 9 bases, with 22 bases remaining between them. The CDR3 sequence is 15 residues long. In DNA form, the CDR3 reads TGCGCCAGCAAATCTCACCGGGACGAAACATCCACCATATATTTT. Translation: CASKSHRDETSTIYF.

V usage is TRBV5-1 and J usage is TRBJ2-1; 9 nucleotides match TRBD2. This CDR3 contains 16 residues. CDR1 is SGHRS and CDR2 is YFSETQ in the germline V gene. J was trimmed by 2 bases and V by 1 base; bases with no gene match: 4. The CDR3 spells CASSLFAGGPYNEQFF. CDR3 nucleotide sequence: TGCGCCAGCAGCTTGTTTGCGGGAGGGCCCTACAATGAGCAGTTCTTC.

The CDR3: CASSRTGDSNQPQHF. The CDR3 nucleotides read TGTGCCAGCAGCCGGACAGGGGATAGCAATCAGCCCCAGCATTTT. V and J are TRBV11-2 and TRBJ1-5, with TRBD1 matching over 9 bases. The CDR3 totals 15 residues. The J segment lost 0 bases and the V segment lost 5 bases, leaving 2 bases of the junction unmatched. CDR1 is SGHAT, CDR2 FQNNGV, per germline.